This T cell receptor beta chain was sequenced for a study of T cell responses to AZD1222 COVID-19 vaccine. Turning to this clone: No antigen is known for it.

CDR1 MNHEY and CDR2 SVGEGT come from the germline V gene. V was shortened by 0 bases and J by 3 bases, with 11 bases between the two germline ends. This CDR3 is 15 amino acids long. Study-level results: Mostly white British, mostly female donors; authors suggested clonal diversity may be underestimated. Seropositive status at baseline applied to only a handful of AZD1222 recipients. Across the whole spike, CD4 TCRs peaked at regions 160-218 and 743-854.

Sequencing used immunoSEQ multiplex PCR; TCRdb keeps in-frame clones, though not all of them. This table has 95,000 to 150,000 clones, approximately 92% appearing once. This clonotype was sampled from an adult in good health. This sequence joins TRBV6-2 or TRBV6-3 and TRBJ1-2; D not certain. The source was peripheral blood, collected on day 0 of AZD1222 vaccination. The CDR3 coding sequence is TGTGCCAGCAGTTACTCGCTTCACGGGGACTATGGCTACACCTTC. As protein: CASSYSLHGDYGYTF.